Included here is one TCR beta chain sequence, with context. Measured with immunoSEQ multiplex PCR; TCRdb has only the in-frame clones, and not every one. The data show 9,500 to 14,000 clones, with 91% seen just once and around 3.4% held by the top ten. This sample was taken from a study of graft-versus-host responses after intestinal transplantation. Study background: Recipients received multivisceral, liver-intestinal, or isolated intestinal transplants.

Trimming removed 0 bases from V and 5 bases from J, with 11 bases in between. The CDR3 length is 14 residues. Germline assignment: CDR1 SGHKS and CDR2 YYEKEE (reference sequence). Time point of the sample: postoperative day 105 after intestinal transplantation (dayNNNN = postoperative day). This rearrangement joins TRBV5-5 to TRBJ2-5, with D hard to call. The sequences come from PBMCs, collected 105 days after intestinal transplantation. The receptor comes from a human patient who received an intestinal transplant, so some T cells may come from the graft donor. In DNA form, the CDR3 reads TGTGCCAGCAGCTTGGATCCTGGTAGGGAGACCCAGTACTTC. Translated: CASSLDPGRETQYF.